The present T cell receptor beta chain was sequenced within a study of cytomegalovirus exposure and HLA in healthy donors. Across the study: A later analysis reported the same platform for the 90 to 150 validation repertoires and the roughly 630 first-cohort repertoires.

Regarding the study as a whole: There were a few CMV-associated chains whose specificity for CMV antigens was confirmed in vitro. Reports described diagnosis of cytomegalovirus status by the classifier as highly specific and sensitive.

Details on this clone: Its antigen is not identified.

Donors came from a validation cohort of 95 to 150 subjects, distinct from the first 666-subject cohort. V trimming: 5 bases; J trimming: 9 bases; junction bases outside the gene matches: 9. The CDR3 contains 15 residues. Germline CDR1 reads MNHEY; CDR2 reads SVGAGI. Sequencing was performed with immunoSEQ multiplex PCR; in TCRdb, only in-frame clones are kept and a portion is missing. The table includes some 250,000 clones, approximately 86% detected once. This chain joins TRBV6-5 and TRBJ2-1, with 11 positions matching TRBD2. Source material: PBMCs. This TCR was recovered from a woman in her thirties in good health and CMV-seropositive. CDR3 sequence reads: CASSLTSGSFGEQFF. For the CDR3, the DNA is TGTGCCAGCAGTCTAACTAGCGGGAGTTTCGGTGAGCAGTTCTTC.